This passage covers 6 T cell receptor beta chains from one sample sequenced in a study of blood T cells in healthy people across ages. PCR was performed a second time for 7 to 11 cycles using a sample-barcoded 5' primer and a J-beta primer mix. TCRdb analysed the 5' RACE reads with MiXCR anew, one entry per CDR3 protein. The data contain around 1,700,000 distinct CDR3 sequences, 28% of them singletons. The sequencing input was blood. All receptors come from a woman younger than 45 in good health.

V is TRBV20-1 and J is TRBJ2-7; D might be TRBD1 or TRBD2, each matching 5 bases. The V end was cut by 5 bases, the J end by 1 base, with 18 bases between. Germline V gene lookup returns CDR1 DFQATT and CDR2 SNEGSKA (reference sequence). CDR3 size: 15 residues. CDR3 DNA sequence: TGCAGTGCTTACCGACGGACTGGGGGATCCTACGAGCAGTACTTC. Translating it yields CSAYRRTGGSYEQYF.

The V call is TRBV5-1, the J call TRBJ2-2, with no clear D. The CDR3 contains 15 residues. V gave up 5 bases and J gave up 4 bases, with 15 bases separating them. Germline assignment: CDR1 SGHRS and CDR2 YFSETQ. The CDR3 loop is CASRIAGRATGELFF. CDR3 DNA: TGCGCCAGCAGAATCGCAGGACGAGCCACCGGGGAGCTGTTTTTT.

Concerning this clonotype: Possible read error: a much larger clone is one base away. The V call is TRBV6-2 or TRBV6-3, the J call TRBJ2-7; D is possibly TRBD1 (6 bases). The CDR3 spans 13 residues. V lost 7 bases and J 8 bases, leaving 18 bases between the germline ends. Germline CDR1 and CDR2: MNHEY and SVGEGT. The CDR3 nucleotides are TGTGCCAGCACCGCCGGGTTGAGGGACAAGCAGTACTTC. Its translation is CASTAGLRDKQYF.

This clonotype was observed a handful of times. CDR3 residues: CASSHIAGANYNEQFF. The CDR3 bases are TGTGCCAGCAGCCACATAGCGGGGGCCAACTACAATGAGCAGTTCTTC. J is TRBJ2-1 and V is TRBV3-1; 9 bases align to TRBD2. CDR1 and CDR2 from the germline V gene are LGHDT and YNNKEL (reference sequence). There are 16 residues in the CDR3. Trimming at V came to 3 bases and at J to 3 bases, leaving 6 bases not matched to a gene.

The sample holds many counts of this clonotype. The genes are TRBV10-3 and TRBJ2-5; maybe TRBD1 (5 bases). The V gene's germline CDR1 is ENHRY and CDR2 SYGVKD. Trimming cost V 10 bases and J 4 bases, with 16 bases left between them. The CDR3 spans 13 residues. The CDR3 loop is CATNPRGRETQYF. The CDR3 DNA reads TGTGCCACCAACCCAAGGGGCCGAGAGACCCAGTACTTC.

This clonotype has more than one count but fewer than ten. The J gene is TRBJ2-3, the V gene TRBV9, with D uncertain. V lost 0 bases and J 0 bases, leaving 5 bases between the germline ends. Germline CDR1 is SGDLS and CDR2 is YYNGEE. There are 14 residues in the CDR3. The CDR3 reads CASSVDLSTDTQYF. In DNA form, the CDR3 reads TGTGCCAGCAGCGTAGACCTAAGCACAGATACGCAGTATTTT.